The 8 T cell receptor beta chains in this list originate from one sample, sequenced in a study of blood T cell repertoires in COVID-19. Repertoires were generated with immunoSEQ multiplex PCR, while TCRdb's copy carries only in-frame clones and drops some. The sample contains about 170,000 clones, 70% to 85% of which appear only once. Input material: PBMCs or T cells enriched from blood (not recorded which). The receptors were sampled from a man aged 50-60 years who had recovered from COVID-19.

This clone was seen a single time. The chain recombines TRBV28 with TRBJ1-6; TRBD1 aligns across 7 bases. Trimming cost V 6 bases and J 6 bases; bases outside gene matches: 14. CDR3 length: 17 residues. Germline lookup yields CDR1 MDHEN and CDR2 SYDVKM. The CDR3 sequence: CASSPPPGQRVNSPLHF. CDR3 bases: TGTGCCAGCAGCCCTCCTCCGGGACAGAGAGTTAATTCACCCCTCCACTTT.

This clone was seen only once. This chain connects TRBV9 to TRBJ2-2; 10 bases line up with TRBD1. Germline assignment: CDR1 SGDLS and CDR2 YYNGEE. CDR3 length: 15 residues. J gave up 7 bases and V 4 bases, and 7 bases lay outside the gene matches. The CDR3 sequence is CASSRDRGNDGELFF. CDR3 nucleotides: TGTGCCAGCAGCCGGGACAGGGGCAACGACGGGGAGCTGTTTTTT.

This chain joins TRBV12-3 or TRBV12-4 and TRBJ2-3; D is unresolved. This CDR3 is built from 11 residues. Trimming pared 10 bases from V and 6 bases from J, leaving 11 bases between. CDR3 in DNA: TGTGCCACCATCCAGGTGGATACGCAGTATTTT. Translation gives CATIQVDTQYF.

The chain recombines TRBV10-1 with TRBJ1-5; D unclear. CDR1 is WNHNN, CDR2 SYGVQD, per germline (reference sequence). Trimming shortened V by 4 bases and J by 11 bases, and 3 bases separated the two germline ends. There are 9 residues in the CDR3. CDR3 sequence reads: CASSAAQHF. The CDR3 DNA sequence: TGCGCCAGCAGTGCGGCCCAGCATTTT.

The chain carries TRBV9 and TRBJ1-2; 9 bases line up with TRBD1. The CDR3 contains 15 residues. The junction had 6 bases not matched to a gene; V was cut back by 4 bases and J by 2 bases. Germline-derived CDR1 and CDR2 are SGDLS and YYNGEE. The CDR3 sequence is CASSTSQGANYGYTF. In nucleotides, the CDR3 is TGTGCCAGCAGCACCTCACAGGGGGCGAACTATGGCTACACCTTC.

The V call is TRBV23-1, the J call TRBJ1-5; no definite D call. TRBV23-1 is an ORF, and what it does is uncertain. This CDR3 region has 14 residues. V was clipped by 2 bases and J by 6 bases, with 11 bases between them. The CDR3 coding sequence is TGCGCCAGCAGTCAACGGAATAGGAGTCAGCCCCAGCATTTT. As protein: CASSQRNRSQPQHF.

This chain joins TRBV28 and TRBJ1-2; possibly TRBD1 for D (5 bases). V shed 7 bases and J shed 10 bases, with 22 bases lying between them. CDR1 and CDR2 (germline): MDHEN, SYDVKM. This CDR3 has 14 residues. CDR3 sequence (DNA): TGTGCCAGCACCATTCCCGGCAGGGATTACTCCTACACCTTC. Its protein is CASTIPGRDYSYTF.

This chain links TRBV5-8 with TRBJ1-6; D is undetermined. The germline V gene has CDR1 SGHTS and CDR2 YDEGEE. There are 15 residues in the CDR3. Trimming shortened V by 3 bases and J by 7 bases, and 14 bases separated the two germline ends. The CDR3 spells CASSSRPGPNSPLHF. The DNA of the CDR3 is TGTGCCAGCAGCTCCCGGCCGGGTCCGAATTCACCCCTCCACTTT.